This T cell receptor beta chain was captured in a study of breast tumors, draining lymph nodes, adjacent tissues. Study results and caveats: Luminal-like breast cancer showed significantly greater tumor-nontumor repertoire similarity than basal-like breast cancer did. Findings are consistent with lymph node origin and intratumoral expansion of most tumor T cells. The lymph node origin of tumor T cells was framed as consistent with a hypothesis, not demonstrated. Tumors had less TCR diversity than lymph nodes, more than nontumor tissue.

A single record per CDR3 protein comes from TCRdb applying MiXCR to the multiplex PCR reads. The sample contains 17,000 or so distinct CDR3 sequences, roughly 60% of which appear only once. This clonotype came up many times. Its specificity is not known. A single base separates this from a much larger clone, so it may be a read error. The CDR3 runs to 14 residues. V lost 3 bases to trimming and J lost 2 bases, with 10 bases between them. Germline values: CDR1 KGHSH, CDR2 LQKENI. The sample was tumor-adjacent breast tissue. This chain joins TRBV18 and TRBJ1-2, with unresolved D. The TCR originated in a female donor with breast cancer. Some clones in this sample may be carry-over from other donors' samples. DNA for the CDR3: TGTGCCAGCTCACCTCCTAACATGAACTATGGCTACACCTTC. Protein product: CASSPPNMNYGYTF.